This T cell receptor (beta chain) was identified in a study of beta chain features in type 1 diabetes. Concerning this clone: The same CDR3 also results from other DNA sequences found in this sample.

Investigators reverse transcribed all isolated RNA, so they sequenced expressed TCRB transcripts. Assay: immunoSEQ multiplex PCR; the TCRdb copy retains only in-frame clones and omits some. The profile shows about 130,000 clones, about a tenth of them singletons. Trimming left V 1 base short and J 2 bases short, with 11 bases between. The CDR3 contains 15 residues. The germline CDR1 and CDR2 sequences are SGHAT and FQNNGV. The TCR was taken from a man between 18 and 29 years old in good health. Material for sequencing was central memory CD4+ T cells from blood. V gene TRBV11-2 combines with J gene TRBJ1-1; D unclear. CDR3 amino acids: CASSLVAGLNTEAFF. Here the CDR3 DNA reads TGTGCCAGCAGCTTAGTGGCGGGCCTAAACACTGAAGCTTTCTTT.